These T cell receptor beta chains were read from a single sample in a study of identifying expanded T cells in peripheral blood. Profiled with immunoSEQ multiplex PCR; TCRdb holds only in-frame clones, not every one. The sample lists about 80,000 clones; 88% were seen once. Source material: blood. The receptors originated from a person aged 18-70 years in good health. CDR3s include the opening cysteine and the closing phenylalanine or tryptophan. The D gene is left open where the match is weak. Some rows mark clone size as missing; the rest say once, few, many or name a class of expanded clone.

V gene: TRBV5-5
J gene: TRBJ1-2
clone size: few
D gene: .
CDR3 DNA: TGTGCCAGCAGCTCGCTTAGAGGGGGGTATGGCTACACCTTC
CDR3 protein: CASSSLRGGYGYTF

V gene: TRBV6-5
J gene: TRBJ1-5
clone size: .
D gene: .
CDR3 DNA: TGTGCCAGCAGTTCTGCCGGACGCAATCAGCCCCAGCATTTT
CDR3 protein: CASSSAGRNQPQHF

V gene: TRBV5-1
J gene: TRBJ1-1
clone size: .
D gene: TRBD1
CDR3 DNA: TGCGCCAGCAGCGCTACGGGACAGGGTGACAATGAAGCTTTCTTT
CDR3 protein: CASSATGQGDNEAFF

V gene: TRBV7-2
J gene: TRBJ1-2
clone size: .
D gene: .
CDR3 DNA: TGTGCCACTGAGCAGGCGGCAGGGTATCCGTTGGGCTACACCTTC
CDR3 protein: CATEQAAGYPLGYTF

V gene: TRBV2
J gene: TRBJ1-1
clone size: .
D gene: .
CDR3 DNA: TGTGCCAGCAGTGAGGTTGGGGGTGACACTGAAGCTTTCTTT
CDR3 protein: CASSEVGGDTEAFF

V gene: TRBV7-2
J gene: TRBJ2-1
clone size: once
D gene: .
CDR3 DNA: TGTGCCAGCAGCTTAGCCGTGGGGAATGAGCAGTTCTTC
CDR3 protein: CASSLAVGNEQFF

V gene: TRBV4-1
J gene: TRBJ2-3
clone size: .
D gene: .
CDR3 DNA: TGCGCCAGCAGCCAAGTTCCGCGCACAGATACGCAGTATTTT
CDR3 protein: CASSQVPRTDTQYF

V gene: TRBV6-5
J gene: TRBJ1-5
clone size: few
D gene: .
CDR3 DNA: TGTGCCAGCAGTTACGGCGGCAATCAGCCCCAGCATTTT
CDR3 protein: CASSYGGNQPQHF

V gene: TRBV2
J gene: TRBJ1-1
clone size: .
D gene: .
CDR3 DNA: TGTGCCACCACAAAACTGGACGGTTTGAACACTGAAGCTTTCTTT
CDR3 protein: CATTKLDGLNTEAFF

V gene: TRBV28
J gene: TRBJ2-1
clone size: few
D gene: TRBD2
CDR3 DNA: TGTGCCAGCATAAGGTCGGGACTAGCGACGGCTGAGCAGTTCTTC
CDR3 protein: CASIRSGLATAEQFF

V gene: TRBV6-6
J gene: TRBJ1-4
clone size: .
D gene: TRBD1
CDR3 DNA: TGTGCCAGCAGCCCCGGGACAGTGGAAAAACTGTTTTTT
CDR3 protein: CASSPGTVEKLFF

V gene: TRBV4-3
J gene: TRBJ2-7
clone size: .
D gene: TRBD1
CDR3 DNA: TGCGCCAGCAGCCCGGACAGGTTTTCCTACGAGCAGTACTTC
CDR3 protein: CASSPDRFSYEQYF

V gene: TRBV11-2
J gene: TRBJ1-5
clone size: .
D gene: .
CDR3 DNA: TGTGCCAGCAGCTTAGATCGAGAACAGCCCCAGCATTTT
CDR3 protein: CASSLDREQPQHF

V gene: TRBV7-9
J gene: TRBJ2-5
clone size: once
D gene: TRBD2
CDR3 DNA: TGTGCCAGCAGTCCACTAGGGACCGGGACTAGACGAGAGACCCAGTACTTC
CDR3 protein: CASSPLGTGTRRETQYF

V gene: TRBV10-1
J gene: TRBJ2-7
clone size: once
D gene: .
CDR3 DNA: TGCGCCAGCAGTGAGGGGGCGGTCCTTTACGAGCAGTACTTC
CDR3 protein: CASSEGAVLYEQYF

V gene: TRBV7-2
J gene: TRBJ2-5
clone size: .
D gene: TRBD1
CDR3 DNA: TGTGCCAGCAGTTTAACAGGGGGCCGAGAGACCCAGTACTTC
CDR3 protein: CASSLTGGRETQYF

V gene: TRBV28
J gene: TRBJ1-3
clone size: few
D gene: .
CDR3 DNA: TGTGCCGGGGGGGTTACGGACACCATATATTTT
CDR3 protein: CAGGVTDTIYF

V gene: TRBV18
J gene: TRBJ2-3
clone size: .
D gene: .
CDR3 DNA: TGTGCCAGCTCACCATCGGACAGCACAGATACGCAGTATTTT
CDR3 protein: CASSPSDSTDTQYF

V gene: TRBV13
J gene: TRBJ1-1
clone size: .
D gene: .
CDR3 DNA: TGTGCCAGCATCCTTAGGGGGGGGCAGACTGAAGCTTTCTTT
CDR3 protein: CASILRGGQTEAFF

V gene: TRBV29-1
J gene: TRBJ2-3
clone size: .
D gene: TRBD2
CDR3 DNA: TGCAGCGCGGGCGGGGGGATCACAGATACGCAGTATTTT
CDR3 protein: CSAGGGITDTQYF

V gene: TRBV19
J gene: TRBJ1-2
clone size: .
D gene: TRBD1
CDR3 DNA: TGTGCCAGTAGAATGTCCGGGACAGGGTATGGCTACACCTTC
CDR3 protein: CASRMSGTGYGYTF

V gene: TRBV5-1
J gene: TRBJ2-3
clone size: .
D gene: TRBD2
CDR3 DNA: TGCGCCAGCAGAGTTCTAGCGGGGGGCAATACAGATACGCAGTATTTT
CDR3 protein: CASRVLAGGNTDTQYF

V gene: TRBV28
J gene: TRBJ1-6
clone size: .
D gene: .
CDR3 DNA: TGTGCCAGCAGCGAGAGAGATTCACCCCTCCACTTT
CDR3 protein: CASSERDSPLHF

V gene: TRBV6-1
J gene: TRBJ1-2
clone size: .
D gene: .
CDR3 DNA: TGTGCCAGCACCAGAGCACAGGGATTTAACTATGGCTACACCTTC
CDR3 protein: CASTRAQGFNYGYTF

V gene: TRBV15
J gene: TRBJ2-1
clone size: .
D gene: TRBD2
CDR3 DNA: TGTGCCACCAGCAGGGGGACTAGCGGGGAATACAATGAGCAGTTCTTC
CDR3 protein: CATSRGTSGEYNEQFF

V gene: TRBV15
J gene: TRBJ2-5
clone size: .
D gene: TRBD2
CDR3 DNA: TGTGCCACCAGTAGAGATGTCGGCGGGGGGACCCAGTACTTC
CDR3 protein: CATSRDVGGGTQYF

V gene: TRBV15
J gene: TRBJ2-3
clone size: .
D gene: TRBD1
CDR3 DNA: TGTGCCACCACGAGTAAGGGGGCGAACACAGATACGCAGTATTTT
CDR3 protein: CATTSKGANTDTQYF

V gene: TRBV28
J gene: TRBJ2-3
clone size: once
D gene: .
CDR3 DNA: TGTGCCAGCAGTGGTTGGACAGATACGCAGTATTTT
CDR3 protein: CASSGWTDTQYF

V gene: TRBV5-4
J gene: TRBJ2-7
clone size: .
D gene: .
CDR3 DNA: TGTGCCAGCAGCTCAGGGGCGAGCTCCTACGAGCAGTACTTC
CDR3 protein: CASSSGASSYEQYF

V gene: TRBV4-2
J gene: TRBJ1-1
clone size: .
D gene: .
CDR3 DNA: TGTGCCAGCAGCCCGCAGGGTGACGGCACTGAAGCTTTCTTT
CDR3 protein: CASSPQGDGTEAFF

V gene: TRBV7-9
J gene: TRBJ1-5
clone size: .
D gene: .
CDR3 DNA: TGTGCCAGCACGCTCGGGGTTGGGGCTTTGCATTTT
CDR3 protein: CASTLGVGALHF

V gene: TRBV18
J gene: TRBJ2-3
clone size: .
D gene: TRBD2
CDR3 DNA: TGTGCCAGCTCACCAGGGACTAGATCAACAGATACGCAGTATTTT
CDR3 protein: CASSPGTRSTDTQYF